This T cell receptor (beta chain) was sequenced in a study of regulatory T cells in long-lasting Graves disease. This clonotype was picked up many times. Building the TCR beta libraries relied on iRepertoire HTBI primers, and CDR3 regions underwent Arm-PCR. One entry per CDR3 protein results from TCRdb running MiXCR on the multiplex PCR reads. Among 350,000 to 500,000 distinct CDR3 sequences listed, 21% were seen once. Germline V gene data show CDR1 as SGHTA and CDR2 as FQGTGA. The CDR3 is 15 residues long. V was pared by 5 bases and J by 4 bases, with 7 bases of the junction left unmatched. The time point denotes: persistent/refractory GD, antithyroid drugs over 5 years with positive TRAb. RNA isolated from PBMCs was used to make the TCR library.

The sequence was obtained from a female donor with Graves disease. The chain links TRBV7-3 to TRBJ1-4; 7 bases agree with TRBD1. This specimen was peripheral blood mononuclear cells (PBMCs), taken when the disease was refractory, from a patient treated with antithyroid drugs. The CDR3 loop reads CASSIRTGYNEKLFF. The CDR3, as DNA: TGTGCCAGCAGCATACGGACAGGATATAATGAAAAACTGTTTTTT.